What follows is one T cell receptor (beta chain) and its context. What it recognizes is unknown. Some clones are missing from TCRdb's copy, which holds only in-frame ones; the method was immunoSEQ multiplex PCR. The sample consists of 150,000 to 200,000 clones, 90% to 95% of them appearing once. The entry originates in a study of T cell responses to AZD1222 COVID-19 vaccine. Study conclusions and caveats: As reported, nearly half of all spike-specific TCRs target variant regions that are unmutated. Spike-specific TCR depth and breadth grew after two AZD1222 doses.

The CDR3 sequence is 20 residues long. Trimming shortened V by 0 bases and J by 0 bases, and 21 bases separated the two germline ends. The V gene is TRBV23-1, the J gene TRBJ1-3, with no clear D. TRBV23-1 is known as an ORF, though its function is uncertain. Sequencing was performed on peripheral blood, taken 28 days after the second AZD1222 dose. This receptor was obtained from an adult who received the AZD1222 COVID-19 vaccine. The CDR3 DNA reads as TGCGCCAGCAGTCAATCCCGGACGGCGAACTCTTCTCCCTCTGGAAACACCATATATTTT. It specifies CASSQSRTANSSPSGNTIYF.